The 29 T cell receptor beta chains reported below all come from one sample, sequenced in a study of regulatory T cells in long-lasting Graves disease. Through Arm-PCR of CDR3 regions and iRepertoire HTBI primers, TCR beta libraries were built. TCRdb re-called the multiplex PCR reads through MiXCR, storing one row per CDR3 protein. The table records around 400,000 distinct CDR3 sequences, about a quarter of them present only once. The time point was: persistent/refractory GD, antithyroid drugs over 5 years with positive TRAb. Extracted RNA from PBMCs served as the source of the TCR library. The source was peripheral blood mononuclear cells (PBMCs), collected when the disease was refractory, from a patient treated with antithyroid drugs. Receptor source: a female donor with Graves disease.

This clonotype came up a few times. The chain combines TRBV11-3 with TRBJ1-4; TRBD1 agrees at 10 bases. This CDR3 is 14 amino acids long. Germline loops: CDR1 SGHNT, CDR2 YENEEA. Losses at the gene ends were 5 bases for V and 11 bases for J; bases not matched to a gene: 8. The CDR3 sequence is CASSQRQGANKLFF. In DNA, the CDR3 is TGTGCCAGCAGCCAGAGACAGGGGGCGAACAAACTGTTTTTT. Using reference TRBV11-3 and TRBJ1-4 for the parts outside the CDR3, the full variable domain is EAGVVQSPRYKIIEKKQPVAFWCNPISGHNTLYWYLQNLGQGPELLIRYENEEAVDDSQLPKDRFSAERLKGVDSTLKIQPAELGDSAVYLCASSQRQGANKLFFGSGTQLSVL.

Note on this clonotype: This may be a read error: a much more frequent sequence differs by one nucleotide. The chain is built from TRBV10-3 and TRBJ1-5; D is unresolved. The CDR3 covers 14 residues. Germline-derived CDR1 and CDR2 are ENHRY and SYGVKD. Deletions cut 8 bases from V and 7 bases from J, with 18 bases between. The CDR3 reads CAIGSDGEAQPQHF. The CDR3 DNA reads TGTGCCATCGGCTCGGACGGGGAGGCCCAGCCCCAGCATTTT.

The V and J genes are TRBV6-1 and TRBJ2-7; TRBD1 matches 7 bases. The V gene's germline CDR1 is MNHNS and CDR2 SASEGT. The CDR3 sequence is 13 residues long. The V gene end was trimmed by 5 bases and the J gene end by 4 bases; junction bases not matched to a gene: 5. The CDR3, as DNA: TGTGCCAGCAGTCCGGGACAGCGATACGAGCAGTACTTC. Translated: CASSPGQRYEQYF.

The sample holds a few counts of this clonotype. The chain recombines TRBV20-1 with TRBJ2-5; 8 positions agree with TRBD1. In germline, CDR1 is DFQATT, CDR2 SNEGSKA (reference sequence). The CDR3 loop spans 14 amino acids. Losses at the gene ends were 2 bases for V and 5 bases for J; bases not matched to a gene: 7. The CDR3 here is CSARRQGKFETQYF. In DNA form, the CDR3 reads TGCAGTGCTAGACGACAGGGGAAATTTGAGACCCAGTACTTC.

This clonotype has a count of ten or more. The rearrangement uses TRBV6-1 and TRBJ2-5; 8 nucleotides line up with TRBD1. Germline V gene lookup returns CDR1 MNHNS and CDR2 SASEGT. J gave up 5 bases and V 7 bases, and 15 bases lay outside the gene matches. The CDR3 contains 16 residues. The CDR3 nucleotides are TGTGCCAGCACTAAGCCTCGACAGGGGTCGTGGGAGACCCAGTACTTC. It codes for CASTKPRQGSWETQYF.

The CDR3 loop is CASTSYNEQFF. In DNA form, the CDR3 reads TGCGCCAGCACTAGTTACAATGAGCAGTTCTTC. V gene TRBV4-1 combines with J gene TRBJ2-1, with D unclear. V was shortened by 7 bases and J by 4 bases, with 5 bases between the two germline ends. CDR3 length equals 11 residues. Germline lookup yields CDR1 MGHRA and CDR2 YSYEKL.

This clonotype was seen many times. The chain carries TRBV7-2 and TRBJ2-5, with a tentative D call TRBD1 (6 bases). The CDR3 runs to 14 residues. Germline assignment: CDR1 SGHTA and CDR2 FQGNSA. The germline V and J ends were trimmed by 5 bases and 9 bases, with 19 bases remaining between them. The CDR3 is CASSAGAGATAQYF. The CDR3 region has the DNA TGTGCCAGCAGCGCAGGTGCAGGGGCAACGGCCCAGTACTTC.

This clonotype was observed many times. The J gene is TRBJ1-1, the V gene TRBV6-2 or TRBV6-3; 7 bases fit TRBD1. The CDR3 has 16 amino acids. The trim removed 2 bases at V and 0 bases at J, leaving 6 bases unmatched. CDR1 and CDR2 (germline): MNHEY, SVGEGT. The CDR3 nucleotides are TGTGCCAGCAGTTACCCATCCGGGACAGTGAACACTGAAGCTTTCTTT. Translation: CASSYPSGTVNTEAFF.

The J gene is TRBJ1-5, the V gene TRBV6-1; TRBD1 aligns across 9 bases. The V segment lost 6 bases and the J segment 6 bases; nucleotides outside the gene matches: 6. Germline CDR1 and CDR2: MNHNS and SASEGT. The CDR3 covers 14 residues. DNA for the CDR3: TGTGCCAGCAGACGAGACAGGGGGGCTCAGCCCCAGCATTTT. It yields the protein CASRRDRGAQPQHF.

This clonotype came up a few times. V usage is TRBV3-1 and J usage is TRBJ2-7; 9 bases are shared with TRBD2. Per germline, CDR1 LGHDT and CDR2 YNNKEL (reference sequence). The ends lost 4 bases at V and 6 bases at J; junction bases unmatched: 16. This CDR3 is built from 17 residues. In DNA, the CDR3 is TGTGCCAGCAGCCCGGGCCACACAGGCGGGAGGGCCTTCGAGCAGTACTTC. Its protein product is CASSPGHTGGRAFEQYF.

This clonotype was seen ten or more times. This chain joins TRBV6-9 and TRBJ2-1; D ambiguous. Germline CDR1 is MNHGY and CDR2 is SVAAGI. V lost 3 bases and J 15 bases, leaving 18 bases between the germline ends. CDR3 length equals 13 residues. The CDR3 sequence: CASSYAESGSPFF. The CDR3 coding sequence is TGTGCCAGCAGTTACGCCGAGTCTGGGTCTCCGTTCTTC.

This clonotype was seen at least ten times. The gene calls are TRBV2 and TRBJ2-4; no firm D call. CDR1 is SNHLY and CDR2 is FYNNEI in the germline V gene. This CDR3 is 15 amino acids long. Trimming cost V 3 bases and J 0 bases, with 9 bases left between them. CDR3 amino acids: CASSDYTLAKNIQYF. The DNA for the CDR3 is TGTGCCAGCAGTGATTATACATTAGCCAAAAACATTCAGTACTTC.

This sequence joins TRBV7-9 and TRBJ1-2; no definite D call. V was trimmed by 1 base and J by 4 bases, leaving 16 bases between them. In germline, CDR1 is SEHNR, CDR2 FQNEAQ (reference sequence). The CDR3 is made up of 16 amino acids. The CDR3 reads CASSLEGSEAVYGYTF. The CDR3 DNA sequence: TGTGCCAGCAGCTTAGAGGGTTCCGAAGCTGTCTATGGCTACACCTTC.

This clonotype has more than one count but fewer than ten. The CDR3 DNA sequence: TGTGCCAGCTCACCACCGAGCGGGAGTACGTACGAGCAGTACTTC. Protein sequence: CASSPPSGSTYEQYF. J is TRBJ2-7 and V is TRBV18, with 8 bases lining up with TRBD2. The CDR3 totals 15 residues. Germline CDR1 and CDR2: KGHSH and LQKENI. The junction had 5 bases not matched to a gene; V was cut back by 0 bases and J by 4 bases.

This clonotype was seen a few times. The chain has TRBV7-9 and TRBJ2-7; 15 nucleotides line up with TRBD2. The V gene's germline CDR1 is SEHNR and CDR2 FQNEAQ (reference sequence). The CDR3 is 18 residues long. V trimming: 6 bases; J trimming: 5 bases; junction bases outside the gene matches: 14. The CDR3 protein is CASRPSSGTSGRIDEQYF. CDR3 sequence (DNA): TGTGCCAGCAGACCCAGCTCGGGGACTAGCGGGAGGATCGACGAGCAGTACTTC. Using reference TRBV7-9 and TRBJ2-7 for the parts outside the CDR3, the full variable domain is DTGVSQNPRHKITKRGQNVTFRCDPISEHNRLYWYRQTLGQGPEFLTYFQNEAQLEKSRLLSDRFSAERPKGSFSTLEIQRTEQGDSAMYLCASRPSSGTSGRIDEQYFGPGTRLTVT.

DNA of the CDR3: TGTGCCAGTAGTGGAAGAAGGGAGAACACTGAAGCTTTCTTT. Encoded protein: CASSGRRENTEAFF. The chain has TRBV19 and TRBJ1-1; D uncertain. Trimming took 5 bases from V and 1 from J, leaving 11 bases between them. CDR3 size: 14 residues. Germline CDR1 LNHDA, CDR2 SQIVND (reference sequence).

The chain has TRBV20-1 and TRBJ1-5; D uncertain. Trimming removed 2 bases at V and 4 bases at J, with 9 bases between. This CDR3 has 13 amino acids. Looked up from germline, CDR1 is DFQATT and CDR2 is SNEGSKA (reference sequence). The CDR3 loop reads CSARWGRNQPQHF. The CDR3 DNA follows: TGCAGTGCTAGATGGGGTCGGAATCAGCCCCAGCATTTT.

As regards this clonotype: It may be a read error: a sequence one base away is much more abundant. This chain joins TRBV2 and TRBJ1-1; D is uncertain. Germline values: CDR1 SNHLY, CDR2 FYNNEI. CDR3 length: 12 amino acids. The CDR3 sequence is CASILGNTGAFF. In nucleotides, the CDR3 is TGTGCCAGCATATTGGGTAACACTGGAGCTTTCTTT.

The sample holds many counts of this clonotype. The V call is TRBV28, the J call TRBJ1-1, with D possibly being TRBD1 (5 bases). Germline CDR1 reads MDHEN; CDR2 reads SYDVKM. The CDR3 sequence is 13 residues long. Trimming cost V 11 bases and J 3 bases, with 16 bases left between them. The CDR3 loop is CASGRAWDTEAFF. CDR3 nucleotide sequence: TGTGCCTCGGGGCGAGCCTGGGACACTGAAGCTTTCTTT. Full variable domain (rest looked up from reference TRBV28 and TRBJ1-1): DVKVTQSSRYLVKRTGEKVFLECVQDMDHENMFWYRQDPGLGLRLIYFSYDVKMKEKGDIPEGYSVSREKKERFSLILESASTNQTSMYLCASGRAWDTEAFFGQGTRLTVV.

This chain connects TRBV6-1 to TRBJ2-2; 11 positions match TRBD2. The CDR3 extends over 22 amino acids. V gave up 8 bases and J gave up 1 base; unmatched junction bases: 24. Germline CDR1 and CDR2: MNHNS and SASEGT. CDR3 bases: TGTGCCAGCTCTCGGCCAGGGCTACCGGGACTAGCGGAGAGGGAGAACACCGGGGAGCTGTTTTTT. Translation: CASSRPGLPGLAERENTGELFF.

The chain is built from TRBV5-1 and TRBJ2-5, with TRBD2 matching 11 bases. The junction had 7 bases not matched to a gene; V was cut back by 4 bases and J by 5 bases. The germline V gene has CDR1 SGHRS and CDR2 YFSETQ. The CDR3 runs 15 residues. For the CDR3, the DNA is TGCGCCAGCAGCCCTGGGATAGCGGGAGGGGAGACCCAGTACTTC. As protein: CASSPGIAGGETQYF.

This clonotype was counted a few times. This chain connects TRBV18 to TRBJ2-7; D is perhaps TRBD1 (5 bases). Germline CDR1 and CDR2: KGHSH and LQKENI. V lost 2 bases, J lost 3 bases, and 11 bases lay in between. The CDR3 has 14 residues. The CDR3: CASSPSQQGYEQYF. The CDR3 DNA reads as TGTGCCAGCTCACCATCCCAGCAGGGCTACGAGCAGTACTTC.

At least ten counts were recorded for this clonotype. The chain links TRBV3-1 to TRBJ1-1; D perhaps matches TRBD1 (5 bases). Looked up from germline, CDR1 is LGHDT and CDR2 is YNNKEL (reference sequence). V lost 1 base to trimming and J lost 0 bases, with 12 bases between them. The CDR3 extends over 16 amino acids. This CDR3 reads CASSQAFGGMNTEAFF. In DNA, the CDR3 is TGTGCCAGCAGCCAAGCGTTCGGGGGTATGAACACTGAAGCTTTCTTT.

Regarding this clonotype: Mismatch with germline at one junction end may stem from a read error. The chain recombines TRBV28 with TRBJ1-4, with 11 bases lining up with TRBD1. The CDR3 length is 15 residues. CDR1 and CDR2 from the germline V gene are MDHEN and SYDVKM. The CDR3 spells CASSGQGAANENLFF. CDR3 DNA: TGTGCCAGCAGCGGACAGGGGGCGGCTAATGAAAACCTGTTTTTT.

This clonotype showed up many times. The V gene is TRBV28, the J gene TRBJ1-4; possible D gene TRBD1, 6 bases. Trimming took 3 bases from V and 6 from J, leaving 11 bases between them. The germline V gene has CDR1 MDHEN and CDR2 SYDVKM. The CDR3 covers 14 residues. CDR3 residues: CASSFGGQDEKLFF. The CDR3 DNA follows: TGTGCCAGCAGTTTTGGGGGCCAGGATGAAAAACTGTTTTTT.

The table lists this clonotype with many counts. The CDR3 DNA reads as TGTGCCAGCAGCTCAGGGGGCTGGGGCACTGAAGCTTTCTTT. This sequence encodes CASSSGGWGTEAFF. The chain couples TRBV7-3 to TRBJ1-1; 8 bases align to TRBD1. V lost 4 bases, J lost 4 bases, and 5 bases stayed unmatched. This CDR3 is 14 amino acids long. Germline values: CDR1 SGHTA, CDR2 FQGTGA.

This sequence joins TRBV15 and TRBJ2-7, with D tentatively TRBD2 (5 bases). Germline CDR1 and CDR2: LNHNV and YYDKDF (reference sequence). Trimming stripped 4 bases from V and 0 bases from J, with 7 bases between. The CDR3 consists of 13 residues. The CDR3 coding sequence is TGTGCCACCAGCACGAGGGCCTCCTACGAGCAGTACTTC. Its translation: CATSTRASYEQYF.

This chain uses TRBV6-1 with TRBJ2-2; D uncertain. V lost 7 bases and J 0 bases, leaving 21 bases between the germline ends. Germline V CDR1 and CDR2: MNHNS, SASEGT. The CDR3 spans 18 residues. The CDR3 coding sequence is TGTGCCAGCACCTTTAGAAGGATCCCGTTCGCGAACACCGGGGAGCTGTTTTTT. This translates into CASTFRRIPFANTGELFF.

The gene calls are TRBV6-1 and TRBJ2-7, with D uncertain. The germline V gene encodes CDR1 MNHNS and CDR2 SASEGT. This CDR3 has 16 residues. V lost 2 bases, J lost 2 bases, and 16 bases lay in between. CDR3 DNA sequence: TGTGCCAGCAGTGAAATGCTCCTGGGGTTTACCTACGAGCAGTACTTC. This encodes CASSEMLLGFTYEQYF.